This T cell receptor beta chain was recorded in a study of control samples from healthy donors and cancer patients. The CDR3 runs to 15 residues. V lost 4 bases and J 4 bases, leaving 15 bases between the germline ends. The germline V gene encodes CDR1 LGHNA and CDR2 YNFKEQ. Libraries were prepared by immunoSEQ multiplex PCR; TCRdb keeps only in-frame clonotypes and omits some of them. This sample has roughly 120,000 clones; over 75% occur once, and the top ten carry 1.1%. The material sequenced was PBMCs. The chain combines TRBV4-2 with TRBJ2-3; TRBD2 is a possible D gene (6 bases). The receptor comes from a woman aged 45-60 years with colorectal cancer. The CDR3, as DNA: TGTGCCAGCAGCCTCGGGGGAGGCATGGCAGATACGCAGTATTTT. Residues: CASSLGGGMADTQYF.